Reported below is one T cell receptor beta chain. What it recognizes is unknown. The data were taken from a study of cytomegalovirus exposure and HLA in healthy donors. Notes on the study in general: Cytomegalovirus-associated status was assigned to about 180 TCR beta chains. Later on, a genetic analysis was performed. It linked a missense variant in DCLRE1C with V- and J-gene trimming of TCR beta. Further analysis was carried out later, and it showed several of the most significant clusters appearing linked to common viral pathogens. At a 0.05 false discovery rate, a later analysis found 16,951 TCR beta sequences to be associated with HLA alleles.

The CDR3 is 14 amino acids. The germline V gene encodes CDR1 KGHSH and CDR2 LQKENI. With 60 Vbeta and 13 Jbeta primers, the PCR was carried out. Sequencing used immunoSEQ multiplex PCR; TCRdb keeps in-frame clones, though not all of them. The sample has 150,000 to 200,000 clones. The rearrangement links TRBV18 to TRBJ2-5; D possibly corresponds to TRBD1 (6 bases). The J call is in doubt because the DNA end fits TRBJ2-7 better. The TCR comes from a young man in good health and CMV-seronegative. Sequencing input: PBMCs. The CDR3 DNA reads as TGTGCCAGCTCACCACCAAACAGGGACGACGAGCAGTACTTC. Residues: CASSPPNRDDEQYF.